This T cell receptor beta chain is from a study of T cell repertoires in cytomegalovirus infection. Study information: Indicated by public TCR beta signatures were CMV infection and matching HLA type. Points from the study as a whole: Within the response measured ex vivo, HLA-C-restricted CMV-specific TCR beta clonotypes were dominant. Carriage of CMV together with the relevant HLA was identifiable through cumulative public TCR beta family frequency.

TCRdb used MiXCR to reprocess the reads, holding one entry per CDR3 protein. The sample has approximately 70,000 distinct CDR3 sequences, under 25% seen once; the top ten hold 60% to 85%. Trimming left V 6 bases short and J 4 bases short, with 15 bases between. Looked up from germline, CDR1 is MDHEN and CDR2 is SYDVKM. The CDR3 consists of 14 residues. About this clonotype itself: Antigen specificity is unknown.

This receptor was identified in a human donor in good health (CMV status not recorded). Some clones in this sample may be carry-over from other donors' samples. Sequencing used PBMCs, sequenced either directly or after in vitro stimulation (not recorded which). This chain connects TRBV28 to TRBJ1-1; D is unresolved. For the CDR3, the DNA is TGTGCCAGCAGCCTCCGTGCTTTCAGCACTGAAGCTTTCTTT. Translation: CASSLRAFSTEAFF. Full variable domain (missing parts from reference TRBV28 and TRBJ1-1): DVKVTQSSRYLVKRTGEKVFLECVQDMDHENMFWYRQDPGLGLRLIYFSYDVKMKEKGDIPEGYSVSREKKERFSLILESASTNQTSMYLCASSLRAFSTEAFFGQGTRLTVV.